One TCR beta chain is described in this entry. Germline and junction disagree at one end, which may indicate a read error. Other DNA sequences in the same sample also yield this CDR3. CDR1 is GTSNPN, CDR2 SVGIG, per germline (reference sequence). This CDR3 contains 13 residues. Around 290 ng DNA, roughly 27,000 T cell genomes, went into unsorted PBMC replicate PCRs. Profiling relied on immunoSEQ multiplex PCR, and the TCRdb table lists in-frame clones only, not all of them. This sample has some 500,000 clones; around 77% occur once, and the top ten carry approximately 12%. Recent acute infections and vaccinations were absent in the healthy HIV-negative adult donors. Only Caucasian adults living in Nashville, Tennessee made up the donor group. Unsorted material relied on about 100 million PBMCs as the source of genomic DNA. This record belongs to a study of shared clonotypes between healthy human individuals.

The clonotype comes from a woman aged 40 to 50 in good health. Some clones in this sample may be carry-over from other donors' samples. This chain uses TRBV30 with TRBJ1-2, with 7 bases fitting TRBD1. Sequencing used PBMCs. The CDR3 DNA is TGTGCCTGGAGTGCTGACAGGGTAAAAGGCTACATCTTC. Translated, it gives CAWSADRVKGYIF.